This T cell receptor beta chain was sequenced during a study of blood T cell repertoires in COVID-19. Unmatched junction bases numbered 2, after V lost 8 bases and J lost 7 bases. Germline V gives CDR1 MDHEN, CDR2 SYDVKM. The CDR3 loop spans 11 amino acids. Measured with immunoSEQ multiplex PCR; TCRdb has only the in-frame clones, and not every one. Counted here are 200,000 or so clones, roughly four fifths occurring once; the ten biggest clones make up approximately 5.4%. The chain joins TRBV28 to TRBJ2-4; 7 bases line up with TRBD2. Material for sequencing was peripheral blood. The sequence derives from a woman aged 25-40 years with acute or convalescent COVID-19. CDR3: CASRGGNIQYF. Written as DNA, the CDR3 is TGTGCCAGCCGGGGAGGGAACATTCAGTACTTC.